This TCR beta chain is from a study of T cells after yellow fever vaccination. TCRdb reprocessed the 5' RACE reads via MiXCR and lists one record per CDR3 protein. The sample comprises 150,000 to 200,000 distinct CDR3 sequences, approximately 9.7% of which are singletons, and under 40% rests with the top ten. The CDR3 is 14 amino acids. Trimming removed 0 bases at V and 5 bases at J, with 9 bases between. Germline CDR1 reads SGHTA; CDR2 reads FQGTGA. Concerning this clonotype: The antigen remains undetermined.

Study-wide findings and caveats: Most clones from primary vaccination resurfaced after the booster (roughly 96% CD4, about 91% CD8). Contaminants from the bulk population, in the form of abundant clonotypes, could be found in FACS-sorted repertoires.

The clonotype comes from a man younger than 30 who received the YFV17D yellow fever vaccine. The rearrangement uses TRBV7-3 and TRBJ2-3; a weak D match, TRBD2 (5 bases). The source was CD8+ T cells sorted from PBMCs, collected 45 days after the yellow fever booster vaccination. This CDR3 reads CASSLTGGGDTQYF. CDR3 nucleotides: TGTGCCAGCAGCTTAACAGGCGGAGGAGATACGCAGTATTTT.